These 18 T cell receptor beta chains share one sample of origin, sequenced in a study of CD4 T cells in relation to SARS-CoV-2 and coronaviruses. These TCRs are of unknown antigen specificity. Sequencing used immunoSEQ multiplex PCR; TCRdb keeps in-frame clones, though not all of them. The sample gives about 38,000 clones, more than 65% of which show up once; approximately 4.5% is in the top ten. Sequenced input: naive CD4+ T cells from PBMCs, cultured in vitro. Described subset: naive CD4+ T cells isolated by negative enrichment. The source of these receptors is an adult with COVID-19.

The gene calls are TRBV19 and TRBJ2-1; D is unclear. This CDR3 is built from 13 residues. The germline V gene encodes CDR1 LNHDA and CDR2 SQIVND (reference sequence). Trimming removed 9 bases from V and 5 bases from J, with 14 bases in between. The CDR3 reads CASLGSSHNEQFF. The CDR3 region has the DNA TGTGCCAGCCTCGGGTCATCCCACAATGAGCAGTTCTTC.

This rearrangement joins TRBV28 to TRBJ2-3; weak D call: TRBD2 (6 bases). The CDR3 has 14 residues. Germline V gene sequence: CDR1 MDHEN, CDR2 SYDVKM. Trimming took 6 bases from V and 2 from J, leaving 12 bases between them. CDR3 region: CASSSGTFTDTQYF. CDR3 nucleotide sequence: TGTGCCAGCAGCTCCGGGACTTTCACAGATACGCAGTATTTT.

This clone was picked up one time. The chain has TRBV3-1 (or the pseudogene TRBV3-2) and TRBJ2-7; 8 nucleotides agree with TRBD1. With V trimmed by 3 bases and J by 2 bases, 9 bases remained unmatched. This CDR3 spans 16 amino acids. From germline, CDR1 is LGHDT and CDR2 YNNKEL (reference sequence). CDR3 in DNA: TGTGCCAGCAGCCACAACCGGGACAGGAGAACCTACGAGCAGTACTTC. Protein product: CASSHNRDRRTYEQYF.

The chain links TRBV5-5 to TRBJ1-1; D might be TRBD1 (5 bases). The CDR3 covers 16 residues. Germline CDR1 and CDR2: SGHKS and YYEKEE (reference sequence). Trimming removed 0 bases at V and 3 bases at J, with 15 bases between. The CDR3 DNA follows: TGTGCCAGCAGCTTGGGGAGGGGACCGTGGGACACTGAAGCTTTCTTT. Translated: CASSLGRGPWDTEAFF.

The chain uses TRBV5-1 and TRBJ2-1; TRBD2 aligns across 16 bases. Germline V gene sequence: CDR1 SGHRS, CDR2 YFSETQ. V shed 2 bases and J 4 bases; nucleotides not matched to a gene: 9. The CDR3 runs 19 residues. The CDR3 coding sequence is TGCGCCAGCAGCTTTTCCCCGGGACTAGCGGGAGGGCCGTACAATGAGCAGTTCTTC. Its translation: CASSFSPGLAGGPYNEQFF.

The rearrangement links TRBV30 to TRBJ2-1, with TRBD2 matching 7 bases. Per germline, CDR1 GTSNPN and CDR2 SVGIG (reference sequence). V shed 0 bases and J 3 bases; nucleotides not matched to a gene: 11. The CDR3 spans 17 residues. The CDR3: CAWSVPDREAVYNEQFF. DNA of the CDR3: TGTGCCTGGAGTGTACCGGATCGGGAGGCGGTCTACAATGAGCAGTTCTTC.

The chain employs TRBV18 and TRBJ2-3; 11 bases line up with TRBD2. With V trimmed by 3 bases and J by 1 base, 0 bases remained unmatched. Germline assignment: CDR1 KGHSH and CDR2 LQKENI. The CDR3 extends over 15 amino acids. This chain's CDR3 is CASSPGLAGTDTQYF. The CDR3 nucleotides read TGTGCCAGCTCACCGGGACTAGCGGGCACAGATACGCAGTATTTT.

The chain has TRBV12-3 or TRBV12-4 and TRBJ2-7; no firm D call. The CDR3 runs 12 residues. V was cut by 6 bases and J by 3 bases, with 9 bases left in between. The CDR3 spells CASSLSYYEQYF. CDR3 coding DNA: TGTGCCAGCAGCCTTTCTTACTACGAGCAGTACTTC.

V and J are TRBV3-1 (or the pseudogene TRBV3-2) and TRBJ2-7, with a tentative D call TRBD2 (5 bases). This CDR3 has 14 amino acids. V was trimmed by 5 bases and J by 2 bases, leaving 13 bases between them. CDR1 and CDR2 from the germline V gene are LGHDT and YNNKEL (reference sequence). CDR3 DNA sequence: TGTGCCAGCAGCGCTAGCTTTCAGGCCTACGAGCAGTACTTC. The encoded protein is CASSASFQAYEQYF.

V is TRBV6-6 and J is TRBJ1-5; D gene uncertain. CDR1 and CDR2 from the germline V gene are MNHNY and SVGAGI (reference sequence). The CDR3 runs 12 residues. The V end lost 6 bases, the J end lost 8 bases, and 11 bases lay between the germline ends. In nucleotides, the CDR3 is TGTGCCAGCAGCCCCGGGTTGGAGCCCCAGCATTTT. This sequence encodes CASSPGLEPQHF.

V is TRBV19 and J is TRBJ2-5, with D tentatively TRBD1 (6 bases). Trimming pared 6 bases from V and 3 bases from J, leaving 11 bases between. The CDR3 spans 13 residues. In germline, CDR1 is LNHDA, CDR2 SQIVND (reference sequence). CDR3 nucleotides: TGTGCCAGTAGCCAGGGGTTGGAAGAGACCCAGTACTTC. It translates to CASSQGLEETQYF.

The chain joins TRBV28 to TRBJ1-4; D remains unclear. From germline, CDR1 is MDHEN and CDR2 SYDVKM. The germline V and J ends were trimmed by 6 bases and 4 bases, with 18 bases remaining between them. The CDR3 is 16 residues long. CDR3 coding DNA: TGTGCCAGCAGCATCGGTGTTCGGAGGGATAATGAAAAACTGTTTTTT. It specifies CASSIGVRRDNEKLFF.

The chain combines TRBV29-1 with TRBJ2-1; D is ambiguous. Trimming shortened V by 4 bases and J by 5 bases, and 9 bases separated the two germline ends. The CDR3 length is 12 residues. CDR1 is SQVTM and CDR2 is ANQGSEA in the germline V gene. In DNA, the CDR3 is TGCAGCGTTGTGGCTACAGACAATGAGCAGTTCTTC. Translating gives CSVVATDNEQFF.

The genes are TRBV14 and TRBJ2-3; either TRBD1 or TRBD2 may fit D (5 bases each). The V end lost 3 bases, the J end lost 2 bases, and 21 bases lay between the germline ends. Germline V CDR1 and CDR2: SGHDN, FVKESK. This CDR3 has 18 residues. The CDR3, as DNA: TGTGCCAGCAGCCACAGAGGGGCGCGTCGACGCTACACAGATACGCAGTATTTT. As protein: CASSHRGARRRYTDTQYF.

V is TRBV2 and J is TRBJ1-6; TRBD1 agrees at 9 bases. The CDR3 is made up of 15 amino acids. Looked up from germline, CDR1 is SNHLY and CDR2 is FYNNEI. The ends lost 3 bases at V and 7 bases at J; junction bases unmatched: 4. CDR3 region: CASSEGTGMNSPLHF. The CDR3 region has the DNA TGTGCCAGCAGTGAGGGGACAGGGATGAATTCACCCCTCCACTTT.

This clone was counted only a few times. The chain employs TRBV6-2 or TRBV6-3 and TRBJ1-4, with a weak D call TRBD1 (6 bases). The CDR3 runs 14 residues. V lost 4 bases to trimming and J lost 2 bases, with 8 bases between them. Per the germline V gene, CDR1 is MNHEY and CDR2 is SVGEGT. This CDR3 is CASSLQGTNEKLFF. CDR3 nucleotides: TGTGCCAGCAGTTTACAGGGTACTAATGAAAAACTGTTTTTT.

This chain connects TRBV7-9 to TRBJ1-1; D perhaps matches TRBD1 (6 bases). The CDR3 covers 12 residues. Germline-derived CDR1 and CDR2 are SEHNR and FQNEAQ (reference sequence). V was clipped by 1 base and J by 8 bases, with 8 bases between them. CDR3 bases: TGTGCCAGCAGCTTAGGGAGGGGGGAAGCTTTCTTT. This gives the protein CASSLGRGEAFF.

V gene TRBV6-5 combines with J gene TRBJ2-3; D remains unclear. The germline CDR1 and CDR2 sequences are MNHEY and SVGAGI. V lost 4 bases, J lost 1 base, and 15 bases lay in between. The CDR3 spans 16 residues. CDR3 region: CASSFSSYLGTDTQYF. The CDR3 DNA follows: TGTGCCAGCAGTTTCTCTTCCTATCTGGGCACAGATACGCAGTATTTT.